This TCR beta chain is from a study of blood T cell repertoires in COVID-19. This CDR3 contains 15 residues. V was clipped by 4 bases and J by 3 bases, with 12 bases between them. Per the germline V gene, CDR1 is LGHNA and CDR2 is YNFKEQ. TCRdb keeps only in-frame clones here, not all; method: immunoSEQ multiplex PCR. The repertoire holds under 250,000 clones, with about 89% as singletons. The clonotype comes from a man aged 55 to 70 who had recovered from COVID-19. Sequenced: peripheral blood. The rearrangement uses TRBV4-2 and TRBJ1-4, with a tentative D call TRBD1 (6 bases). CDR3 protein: CASSPEGHPNEKLFF. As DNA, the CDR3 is TGTGCCAGCAGCCCAGAGGGACACCCTAATGAAAAACTGTTTTTT.